This TCR beta chain is drawn from a study of human T cells and chemical hapten exposure. Turning to the study itself: Small differences in pooled library volume mainly drove the variation in TCR yields per sample.

As originally analysed: From roughly 23,000 to 700,000 TCRs were found per sample, with a median of 95,638. TCRdb re-derived calls from the RACE reads in MiXCR, one entry per CDR3 protein. The V and J calls and clone size are TCRdb's, not the authors'. The sample carries about 300,000 distinct CDR3 sequences, around 5.5% recorded once. The time point here: pre-sensitization, week 0. Treatment meaning: therapeutic diphenylcyclopropenone sensitization with weekly scalp DPC. The study extracted total RNA from unfractionated whole blood. With 6 bases removed from V and 8 bases from J, the gap between germline ends came to 17 bases. Germline lookup yields CDR1 DFQATT and CDR2 SNEGSKA (reference sequence). CDR3 length equals 14 residues.

The sequencing used whole blood, collected in connection with sensitization to the hapten diphenylcyclopropenone (DPC). This clonotype originated in a woman in her late teens or twenties with alopecia areata. Some clones in this sample may be carry-over from other donors' samples. The chain couples TRBV20-1 to TRBJ2-6; possibly TRBD1 for D (6 bases). CDR3 residues: CSAHGQSGSNVLTF. DNA for the CDR3: TGCAGTGCACATGGACAGTCGGGGTCCAACGTCCTGACTTTC.